Sequencing of this TCR beta chain was carried out in a study of cytomegalovirus exposure and HLA in healthy donors. Use of 60 Vbeta and 13 Jbeta primers characterized the PCR. Using immunoSEQ multiplex PCR, the repertoire was profiled, and TCRdb retains in-frame clones only, with some absent. Of 95,000 to 130,000 clones listed, 55% to 75% were seen once; the top ten hold over 8.5%. The ends lost 4 bases at V and 0 bases at J; junction bases unmatched: 4. The germline V gene has CDR1 SGDLS and CDR2 YYNGEE. This CDR3 comprises 14 residues. With respect to this clone: Antigen unknown.

Whole-study findings and limits: Later analysis associated a missense DCLRE1C variant with TCR beta V- and J-gene trimming. Most sequenced TCRs were rare (though some public TCRs occurred in many donors). The study flagged approximately 180 TCR beta chains as cytomegalovirus-associated.

The sequencing sample was made of PBMCs. This chain connects TRBV9 to TRBJ2-7; 7 bases match TRBD1. The receptor was isolated from a woman aged 35 to 49 in good health and CMV-seropositive. Written as DNA, the CDR3 is TGTGCCAGCAGCCTTCGACAGGGCTCCTACGAGCAGTACTTC. This sequence encodes CASSLRQGSYEQYF.